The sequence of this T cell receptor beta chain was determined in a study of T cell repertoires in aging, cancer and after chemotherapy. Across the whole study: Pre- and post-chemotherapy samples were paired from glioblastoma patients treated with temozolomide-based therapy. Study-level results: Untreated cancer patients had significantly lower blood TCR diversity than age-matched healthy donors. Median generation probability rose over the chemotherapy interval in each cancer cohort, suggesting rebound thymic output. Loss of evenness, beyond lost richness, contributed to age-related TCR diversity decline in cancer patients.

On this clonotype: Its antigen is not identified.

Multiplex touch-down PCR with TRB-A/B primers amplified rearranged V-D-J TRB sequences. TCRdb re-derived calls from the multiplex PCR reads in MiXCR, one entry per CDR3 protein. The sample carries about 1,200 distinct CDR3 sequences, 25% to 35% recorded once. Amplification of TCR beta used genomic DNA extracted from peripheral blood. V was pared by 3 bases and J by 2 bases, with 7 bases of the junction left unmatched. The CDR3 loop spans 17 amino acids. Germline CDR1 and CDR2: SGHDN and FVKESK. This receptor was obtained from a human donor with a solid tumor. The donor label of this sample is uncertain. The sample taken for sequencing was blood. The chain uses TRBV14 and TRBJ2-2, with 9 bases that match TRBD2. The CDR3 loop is CASSQGGLALNTGELFF. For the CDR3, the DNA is TGTGCCAGCAGCCAGGGGGGACTAGCCCTCAACACCGGGGAGCTGTTTTTT.